This T cell receptor beta chain was profiled in a study of shared clonotypes between healthy human individuals. This CDR3 is 15 amino acids long. V was clipped by 4 bases and J by 2 bases; unmatched bases: 7. Germline V gene lookup returns CDR1 MNHNY and CDR2 SVGAGI (reference sequence). As defined, naive CD8 cells were CD45RO-negative and positively selected for CCR7, with terminally differentiated effector memory CD45RA+ cells excluded. Repertoires were generated with immunoSEQ multiplex PCR, while TCRdb's copy carries only in-frame clones and drops some. The repertoire holds some 2,000,000 clones, with about 95% as singletons.

The receptor's source is a man younger than 35 in good health. Sequencing was done on a sample of naive CD8+ T cells sorted from blood. The rearrangement links TRBV6-6 to TRBJ2-7, with 8 bases that match TRBD1. CDR3: CASSSPTGAPYEQYF. In nucleotides, the CDR3 is TGTGCCAGCAGTTCCCCGACAGGGGCCCCCTACGAGCAGTACTTC.